This T cell receptor beta chain emerged from a study of shared clonotypes between healthy human individuals. The naive CD8 population came from CD45RO-negative cells selected for CCR7, without terminally differentiated effector memory CD45RA+ cells. Donors, without exception, were Caucasian adults residing in Nashville, Tennessee. The CDR3 totals 17 residues. V lost 4 bases, J lost 3 bases, and 11 bases stayed unmatched. Germline CDR1 is MGHRA and CDR2 is YSYEKL. Method: immunoSEQ multiplex PCR; TCRdb's copy keeps in-frame clones and lacks some. The data contain 500,000 to 700,000 clones, 95% of them singletons.

The V and J genes are TRBV4-1 and TRBJ2-7, with 11 positions matching TRBD2. Sequenced: naive CD8+ T cells sorted from blood. This receptor was identified in a woman under 40 in good health. As DNA, the CDR3 is TGCGCCAGCAGCCCTCGGACTAGCGGGCAATACCACTACGAGCAGTACTTC. Protein sequence: CASSPRTSGQYHYEQYF.